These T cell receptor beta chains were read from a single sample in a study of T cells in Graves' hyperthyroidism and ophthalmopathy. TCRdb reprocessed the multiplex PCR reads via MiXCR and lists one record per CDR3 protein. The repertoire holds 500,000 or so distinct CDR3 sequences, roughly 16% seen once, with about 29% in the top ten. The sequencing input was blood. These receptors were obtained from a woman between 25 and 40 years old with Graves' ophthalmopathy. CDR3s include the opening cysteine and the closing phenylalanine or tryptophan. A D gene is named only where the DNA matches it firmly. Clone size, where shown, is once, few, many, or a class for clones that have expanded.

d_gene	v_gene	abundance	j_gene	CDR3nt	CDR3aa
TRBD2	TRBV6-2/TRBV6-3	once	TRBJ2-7	TGTGCCAGCAGTTGCCTGACTAGCGGCGTTCGCCTATACGAGCAGTACTTC	CASSCLTSGVRLYEQYF
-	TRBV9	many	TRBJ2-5	TGTGCCAGCAGCGTAGGTGGGACCCCGGGCGAGACCCAGTACTTC	CASSVGGTPGETQYF
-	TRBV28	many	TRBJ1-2	TGTGCCAGCAGTTTAACCGGGGCTCACGGCTACACCTTC	CASSLTGAHGYTF
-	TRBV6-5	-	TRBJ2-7	TGTGCCAGCAGTTACTCGTTTTTAGGGCGTGGGAACGAGCAGTACTTC	CASSYSFLGRGNEQYF
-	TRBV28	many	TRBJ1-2	TGTGCCAGCAGTTTTCTGGGAGGCTACACCTTC	CASSFLGGYTF
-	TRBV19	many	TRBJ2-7	TGTGCCAGTAGTATAGGAGGCGGCAGCTACGAGCAGTACTTC	CASSIGGGSYEQYF
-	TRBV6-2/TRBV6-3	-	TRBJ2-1	TGTGCCAGCAGTGTTTTCGCCCAGGGAGGCTACAATGAGCAGTTCTTC	CASSVFAQGGYNEQFF
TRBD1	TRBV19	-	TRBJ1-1	TGTGCCAGTAGTATATTCCGGGACAGGGTTTGGGTCACTGAAGCTTTCTTT	CASSIFRDRVWVTEAFF
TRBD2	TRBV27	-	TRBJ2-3	TGTGCCAGCAGTTTCTCGGGACTAGCGGACCCTAGCACAGATACGCAGTATTTT	CASSFSGLADPSTDTQYF
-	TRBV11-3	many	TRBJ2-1	TGTGCCAGCAGCCCCCGCGGGGAGGATGAGCAGTTCTTC	CASSPRGEDEQFF
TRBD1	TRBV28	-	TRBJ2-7	TGTGCCAGCAGTGATAGGACAGGGACGTACGAGCAGTACTTC	CASSDRTGTYEQYF
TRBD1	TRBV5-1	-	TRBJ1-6	TGCGCCAGCAGCGGGACAGGGCGCTATTCACCCCTCCACTTT	CASSGTGRYSPLHF
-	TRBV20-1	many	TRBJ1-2	TGCAGTGCTAGAGATATTAGGGGGATATATGGCTACACCTTC	CSARDIRGIYGYTF
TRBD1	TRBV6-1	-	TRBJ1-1	TGTGCCAGCAGTGAGCTCCCTCACACAGGGGGTGAAGCTTTCTTT	CASSELPHTGGEAFF
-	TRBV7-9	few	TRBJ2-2	TGTGCCAGCAGCTTAGGGCTCAGGGGTGAACTGTTTTTT	CASSLGLRGELFF
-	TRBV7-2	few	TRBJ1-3	TGTGCCAGCAGCTTAGCGCCCGGAGACACCATATATTTT	CASSLAPGDTIYF
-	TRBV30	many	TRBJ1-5	TGTGCCTGGAGTGTACTCGGGGGTAGTCAGCCCCAGCATTTT	CAWSVLGGSQPQHF
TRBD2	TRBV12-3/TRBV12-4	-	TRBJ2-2	TGTGCCAGCAGCCGACTAGCGGGGTCGAACACCGGGGAGCTGTTTTTT	CASSRLAGSNTGELFF
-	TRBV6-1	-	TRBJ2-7	TGTGCCAGCAGTACAGGGTTCGAGCAGTACTTC	CASSTGFEQYF
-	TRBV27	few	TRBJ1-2	TGTGCCAGCAGTTTATTTCGGGGGGACTATGGCTACACCTTC	CASSLFRGDYGYTF
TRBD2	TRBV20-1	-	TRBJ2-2	TGCAGTGCTAGAATCGAGACTAGCGGGACCTGGTGGGGCACCGGGGAGCTGTTTTTT	CSARIETSGTWWGTGELFF
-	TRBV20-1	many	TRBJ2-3	TGCAGTGCTACCCCCCGGGACTCCGCTGGGCGGGACGGTCCAGATACGCAGTATTTT	CSATPRDSAGRDGPDTQYF
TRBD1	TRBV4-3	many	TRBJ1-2	TGCGCCAGCAGCCAAGCAGACAGGGGCCCATATGGCTACACCTTC	CASSQADRGPYGYTF
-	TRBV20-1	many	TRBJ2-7	TGCAGTGCCTCCCAGGGTCCCACCTACGAGCAGTACTTC	CSASQGPTYEQYF
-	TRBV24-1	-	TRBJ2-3	TGTGCCACCAGTGACGTCCGGCAGGGTCTTGATACGCAGTATTTT	CATSDVRQGLDTQYF
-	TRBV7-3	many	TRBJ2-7	TGTGCCAGCAGCGAAAACCGGTACGAGCAGTACTTC	CASSENRYEQYF